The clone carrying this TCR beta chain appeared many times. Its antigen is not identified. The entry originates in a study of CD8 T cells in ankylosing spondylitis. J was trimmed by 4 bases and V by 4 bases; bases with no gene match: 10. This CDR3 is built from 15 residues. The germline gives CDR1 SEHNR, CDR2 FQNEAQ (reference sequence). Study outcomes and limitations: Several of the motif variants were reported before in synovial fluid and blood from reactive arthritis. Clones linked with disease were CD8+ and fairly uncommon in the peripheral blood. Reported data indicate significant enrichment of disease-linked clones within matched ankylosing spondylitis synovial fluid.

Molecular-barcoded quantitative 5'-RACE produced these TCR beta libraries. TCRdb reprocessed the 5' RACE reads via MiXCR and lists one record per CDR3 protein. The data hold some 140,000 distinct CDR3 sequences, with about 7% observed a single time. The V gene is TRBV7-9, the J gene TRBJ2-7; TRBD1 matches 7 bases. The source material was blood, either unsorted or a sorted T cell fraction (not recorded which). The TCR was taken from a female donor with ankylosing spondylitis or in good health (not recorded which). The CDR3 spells CASSSLQGTHYEQYF. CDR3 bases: TGTGCCAGCAGCTCCCTACAGGGGACCCATTACGAGCAGTACTTC.